This T cell receptor (beta chain) is drawn from a study of Graves' ophthalmopathy and Graves' hyperthyroidism. Using RNA transcripts, the TCR beta CDR3 regions were amplified. HTBI-primed first-round RT-PCR preceded second-round multiplex PCR. TCRdb reanalysed the multiplex PCR reads using MiXCR and keeps one entry per CDR3 protein. The top ten clones hold about 40% of a sample with approximately 700,000 distinct CDR3 sequences, roughly two fifths of them seen once. The CDR3 extends over 13 amino acids. V lost 6 bases to trimming and J lost 11 bases; unmatched junction nucleotides: 13. The V gene's germline CDR1 is SQVTM and CDR2 ANQGSEA.

This clonotype was sampled from an adult man with Graves' ophthalmopathy. The chain joins TRBV29-1 to TRBJ1-5; 7 nucleotides agree with TRBD1. Material: peripheral blood. The CDR3 coding sequence is TGCAGCGTCAACAGGGGACCTGGGGAGACCCAGCATTTT. Translation gives CSVNRGPGETQHF.